Listed here are 9 T cell receptor beta chains from one sample, sequenced in a study of cytomegalovirus exposure and HLA in healthy donors. 60 Vbeta and 13 Jbeta primers were used in PCR. The data were produced by immunoSEQ multiplex PCR, yet TCRdb's version contains in-frame clones alone and is incomplete. The sample holds fewer than 120,000 clones, 76% seen once. The material sequenced was PBMCs. These receptors originate from a man aged 25 to 40 in good health and CMV-seropositive.

Of note for this clone: A junction end diverges from the germline sequence, so it may reflect a read error. The V gene is TRBV7-7, the J gene TRBJ2-7, with TRBD1 identical over 7 bases. Germline V gene lookup returns CDR1 SSHAT and CDR2 FNYEAQ (reference sequence). The CDR3 contains 14 residues. The CDR3 DNA reads TGTGCTAGCAGCCTAGGGGGCCGTTCCTACGAGCAGTACTTC. This sequence encodes CASSLGGRSYEQYF.

The CDR3, as DNA: TGTGCCAGCAGTTTAGTCAGGGGCTCTGGCTACACCTTC. Protein sequence: CASSLVRGSGYTF. V is TRBV28 and J is TRBJ1-2; TRBD1 might be the D (6 bases). There are 13 residues in the CDR3. The ends were cut back, 2 bases at V and 7 bases at J, with 11 bases in the middle. The germline gives CDR1 MDHEN, CDR2 SYDVKM.

J is TRBJ2-3 and V is TRBV5-4; D gene unclear. V lost 0 bases and J lost 14, with 19 bases in between. There are 14 residues in the CDR3. Germline CDR1 is SGHNT and CDR2 is YYREEE (reference sequence). The CDR3: CASSLDVLGEVPYF. DNA for the CDR3: TGTGCCAGCAGCTTGGACGTTCTGGGTGAGGTGCCGTATTTT. The full variable domain, its missing parts supplied by reference TRBV5-4 and TRBJ2-3, is ETGVTQSPTHLIKTRGQQVTLRCSSQSGHNTVSWYQQALGQGPQFIFQYYREEENGRGNFPPRFSGLQFPNYSSELNVNALELDDSALYLCASSLDVLGEVPYFGPGTRLTVL.

V and J are TRBV28 and TRBJ1-2, with D possibly matching TRBD1 (5 bases). Looked up from germline, CDR1 is MDHEN and CDR2 is SYDVKM. This CDR3 spans 14 amino acids. Trimming shortened V by 6 bases and J by 8 bases, and 19 bases separated the two germline ends. In DNA, the CDR3 is TGTGCCAGCAGGCAAACGGGGGGGGTTTGGGGCTACACCTTC. It codes for CASRQTGGVWGYTF.

This clone was detected only a few times. The CDR3 is CASSLSDSSGYTF. DNA of the CDR3: TGTGCCAGCAGCTTGTCGGACAGCAGCGGCTACACCTTC. The chain joins TRBV5-6 to TRBJ1-2, with D perhaps TRBD1 (6 bases). The CDR3 has 13 residues. Germline CDR1 reads SGHDT; CDR2 reads YYEEEE. Trimming pared 1 base from V and 8 bases from J, leaving 12 bases between.

This clone was picked up a small number of times. The V call is TRBV6-6, the J call TRBJ2-7; 7 nucleotides align to TRBD2. CDR1 and CDR2 from the germline V gene are MNHNY and SVGAGI (reference sequence). The V and J ends lost 5 bases and 3 bases, in that order; junction bases with no gene match: 1. The CDR3 sequence is 12 residues long. The CDR3 DNA reads as TGTGCCAGCAGTCCGGGGGGCTACGAGCAGTACTTC. Protein: CASSPGGYEQYF.

This rearrangement joins TRBV29-1 to TRBJ2-7; 9 bases fit TRBD1. With V trimmed by 7 bases and J by 1 base, 11 bases remained unmatched. The CDR3 is 15 amino acids. The germline V gene encodes CDR1 SQVTM and CDR2 ANQGSEA. Written as DNA, the CDR3 is TGCAGCGCGAGTCACGGCGGGACAGGGTCCTACGAGCAGTACTTC. Translated: CSASHGGTGSYEQYF.

This clone was detected only a few times. The chain couples TRBV23-1 to TRBJ1-5; a possible D gene is TRBD1 (5 bases). TRBV23-1 is an ORF, and what it does is uncertain. The V gene lost 8 bases and the J gene lost 0 bases, with 23 bases spanning the gap. This CDR3 comprises 18 residues. The CDR3 DNA reads TGCGCCAGCGCCCGGGGGTCAGGCTACTCCATTAGCAATCAGCCCCAGCATTTT. This translates into CASARGSGYSISNQPQHF.

The chain carries TRBV7-9 and TRBJ2-5; 7 bases match TRBD2. The J call is doubtful: the DNA matches TRBJ2-7 better. From germline, CDR1 is SEHNR and CDR2 FQNEAQ (reference sequence). The CDR3 extends over 16 amino acids. In nucleotides, the CDR3 is TGTGCCAGCAGCTTAGCGTGGGCGGGGGTCGGCGACGAGCAGTACTTC. It is translated as CASSLAWAGVGDEQYF.